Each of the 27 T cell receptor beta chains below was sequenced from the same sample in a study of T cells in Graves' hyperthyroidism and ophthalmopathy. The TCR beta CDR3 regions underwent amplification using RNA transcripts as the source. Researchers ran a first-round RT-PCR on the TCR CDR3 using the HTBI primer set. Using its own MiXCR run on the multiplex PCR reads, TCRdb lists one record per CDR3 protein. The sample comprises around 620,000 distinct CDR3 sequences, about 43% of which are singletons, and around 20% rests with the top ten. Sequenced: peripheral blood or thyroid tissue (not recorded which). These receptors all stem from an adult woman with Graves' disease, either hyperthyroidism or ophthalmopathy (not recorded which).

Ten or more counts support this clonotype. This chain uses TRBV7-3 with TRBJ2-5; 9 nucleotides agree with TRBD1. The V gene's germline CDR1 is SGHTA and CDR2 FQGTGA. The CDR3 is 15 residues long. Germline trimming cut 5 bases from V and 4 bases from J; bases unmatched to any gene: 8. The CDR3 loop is CASSRGDRDRETQYF. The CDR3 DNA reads TGTGCCAGCAGCCGTGGGGACAGGGATAGAGAGACCCAGTACTTC.

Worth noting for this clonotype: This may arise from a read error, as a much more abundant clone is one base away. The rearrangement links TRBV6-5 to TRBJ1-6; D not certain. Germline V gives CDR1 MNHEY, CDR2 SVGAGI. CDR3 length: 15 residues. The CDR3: CAISYRRGYGSPLHF. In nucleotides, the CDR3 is TGTGCCATCAGTTACCGCCGAGGGTACGGGTCACCCCTCCACTTT.

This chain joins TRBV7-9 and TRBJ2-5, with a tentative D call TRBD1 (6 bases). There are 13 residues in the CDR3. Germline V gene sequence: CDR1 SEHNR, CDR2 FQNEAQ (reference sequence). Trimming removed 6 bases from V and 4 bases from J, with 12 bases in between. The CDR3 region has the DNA TGTGCCAGCAGGCCACGGACAGCAGAGACCCAGTACTTC. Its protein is CASRPRTAETQYF.

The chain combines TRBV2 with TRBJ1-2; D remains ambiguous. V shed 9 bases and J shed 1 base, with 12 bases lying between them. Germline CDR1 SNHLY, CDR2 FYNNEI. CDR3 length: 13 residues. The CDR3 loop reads CASQEDLNYGYTF. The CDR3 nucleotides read TGTGCCAGTCAGGAGGATCTTAACTATGGCTACACCTTC. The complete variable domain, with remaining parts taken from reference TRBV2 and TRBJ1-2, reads EPEVTQTPSHQVTQMGQEVILRCVPISNHLYFYWYRQILGQKVEFLVSFYNNEISEKSEIFDDQFSVERPDGSNFTLKIRSTKLEDSAMYFCASQEDLNYGYTFGSGTRLTVV.

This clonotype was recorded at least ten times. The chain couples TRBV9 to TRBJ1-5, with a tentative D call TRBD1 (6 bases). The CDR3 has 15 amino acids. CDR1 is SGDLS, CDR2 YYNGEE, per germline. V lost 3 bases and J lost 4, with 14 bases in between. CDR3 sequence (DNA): TGTGCCAGCAGCGGAGGGGGTGGCGGTAATCAGCCCCAGCATTTT. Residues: CASSGGGGGNQPQHF.

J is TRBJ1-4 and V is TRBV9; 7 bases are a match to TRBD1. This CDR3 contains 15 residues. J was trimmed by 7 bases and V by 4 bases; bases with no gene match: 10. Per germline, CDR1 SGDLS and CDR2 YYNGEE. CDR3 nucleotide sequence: TGTGCCAGCAGCCAACAAGACAGGGCAAGTGAAAAACTGTTTTTT. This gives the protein CASSQQDRASEKLFF.

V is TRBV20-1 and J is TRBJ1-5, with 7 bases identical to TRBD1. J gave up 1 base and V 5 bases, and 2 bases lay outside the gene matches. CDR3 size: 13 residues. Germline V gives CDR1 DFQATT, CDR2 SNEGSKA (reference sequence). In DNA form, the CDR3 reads TGCAGTGCTTCGGACAGGAGCAATCAGCCCCAGCATTTT. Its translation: CSASDRSNQPQHF.

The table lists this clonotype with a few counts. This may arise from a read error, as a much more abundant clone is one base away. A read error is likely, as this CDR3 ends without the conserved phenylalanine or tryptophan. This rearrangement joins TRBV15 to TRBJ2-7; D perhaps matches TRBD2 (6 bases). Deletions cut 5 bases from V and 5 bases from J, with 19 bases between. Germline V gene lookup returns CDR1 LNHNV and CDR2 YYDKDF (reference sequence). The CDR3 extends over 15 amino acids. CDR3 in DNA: TGTGCCACCAGCCCACAGGCGGAGGGTCGGGACGAGCAGTACCTC. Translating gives CATSPQAEGRDEQYL.

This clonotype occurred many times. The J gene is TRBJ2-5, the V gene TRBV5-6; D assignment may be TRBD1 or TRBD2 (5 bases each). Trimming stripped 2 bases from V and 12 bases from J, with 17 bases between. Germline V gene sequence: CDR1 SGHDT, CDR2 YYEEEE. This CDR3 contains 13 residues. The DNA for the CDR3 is TGTGCCAGCAGCTTTCCGGGACCCCTAATGGAGTACTTC. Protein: CASSFPGPLMEYF.

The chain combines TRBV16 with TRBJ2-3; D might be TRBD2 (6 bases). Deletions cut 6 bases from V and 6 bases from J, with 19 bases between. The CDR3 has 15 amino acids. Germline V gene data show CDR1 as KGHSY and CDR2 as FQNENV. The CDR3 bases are TGTGCCAGCAGTCCACATCGACTAGGGGTGGATACGCAGTATTTT. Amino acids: CASSPHRLGVDTQYF.

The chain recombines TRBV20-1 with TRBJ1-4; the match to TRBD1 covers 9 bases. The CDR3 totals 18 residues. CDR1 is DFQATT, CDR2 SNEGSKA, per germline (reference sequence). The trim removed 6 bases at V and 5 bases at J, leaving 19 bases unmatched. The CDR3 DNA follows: TGCAGTGCCCCCCCCGGGACAGGGCCAAGACGGGGCAATGAAAAACTGTTTTTT. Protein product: CSAPPGTGPRRGNEKLFF.

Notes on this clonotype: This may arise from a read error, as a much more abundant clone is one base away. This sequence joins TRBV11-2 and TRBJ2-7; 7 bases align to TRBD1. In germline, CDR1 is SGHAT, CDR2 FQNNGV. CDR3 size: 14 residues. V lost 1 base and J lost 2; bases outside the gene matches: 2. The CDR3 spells CASSLGGQTYEQYF. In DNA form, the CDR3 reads TGTGCCAGCAGCTTAGGGGGACAGACCTACGAGCAGTACTTC.

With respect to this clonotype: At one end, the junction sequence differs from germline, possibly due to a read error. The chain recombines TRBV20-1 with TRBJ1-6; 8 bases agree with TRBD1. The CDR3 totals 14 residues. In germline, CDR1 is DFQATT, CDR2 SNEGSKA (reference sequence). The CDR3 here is CGASPSGGSTPLHF. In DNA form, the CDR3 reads TGCGGTGCTAGCCCGTCAGGGGGCAGTACACCCCTCCACTTT.

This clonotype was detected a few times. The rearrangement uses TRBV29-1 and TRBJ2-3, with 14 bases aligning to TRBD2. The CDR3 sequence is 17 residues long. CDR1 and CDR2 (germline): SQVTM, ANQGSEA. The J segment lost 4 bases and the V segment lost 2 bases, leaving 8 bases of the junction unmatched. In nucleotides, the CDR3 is TGCAGCGTTGAAAGACTAGCGGGAGGGCTCGTAGCAGATACGCAGTATTTT. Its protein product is CSVERLAGGLVADTQYF.

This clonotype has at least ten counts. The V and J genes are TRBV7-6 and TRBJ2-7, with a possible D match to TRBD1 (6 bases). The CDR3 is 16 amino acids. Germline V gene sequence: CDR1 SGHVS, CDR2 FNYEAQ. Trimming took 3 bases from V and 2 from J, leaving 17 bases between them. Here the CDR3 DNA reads TGTGCCAGCAGCTTGGGGACACGAAGGATAGCCTACGAGCAGTACTTC. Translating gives CASSLGTRRIAYEQYF.

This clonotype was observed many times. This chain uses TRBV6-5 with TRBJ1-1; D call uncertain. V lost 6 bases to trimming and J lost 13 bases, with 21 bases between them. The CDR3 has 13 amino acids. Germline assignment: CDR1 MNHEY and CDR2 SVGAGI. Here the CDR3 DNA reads TGTGCCAGCAGGGACCTTTCGACCCGTAGCGTTTTCTTT. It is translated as CASRDLSTRSVFF.

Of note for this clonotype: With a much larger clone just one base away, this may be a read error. The CDR3 loop is CAISEYSHQPQHF. In DNA, the CDR3 is TGTGCCATCAGTGAGTATTCCCATCAGCCCCAGCATTTT. This chain uses TRBV10-3 with TRBJ1-5; D gene ambiguous. The CDR3 consists of 13 residues. Deletions cut 1 base from V and 5 bases from J, with 6 bases between. The germline gives CDR1 ENHRY, CDR2 SYGVKD.

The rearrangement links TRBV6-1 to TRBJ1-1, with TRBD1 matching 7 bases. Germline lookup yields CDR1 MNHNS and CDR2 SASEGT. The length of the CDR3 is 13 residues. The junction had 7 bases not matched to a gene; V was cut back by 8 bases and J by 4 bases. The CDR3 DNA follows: TGTGCCAGCGTTGAGACAGGGCTCACTGAAGCTTTCTTT. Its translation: CASVETGLTEAFF.

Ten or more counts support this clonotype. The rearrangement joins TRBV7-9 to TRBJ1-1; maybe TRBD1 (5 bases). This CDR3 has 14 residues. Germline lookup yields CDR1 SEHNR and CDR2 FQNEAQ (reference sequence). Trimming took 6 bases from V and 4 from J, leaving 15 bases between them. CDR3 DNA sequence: TGTGCCAGCAGTAGATTCGGGGGGGGCACTGAAGCTTTCTTT. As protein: CASSRFGGGTEAFF.

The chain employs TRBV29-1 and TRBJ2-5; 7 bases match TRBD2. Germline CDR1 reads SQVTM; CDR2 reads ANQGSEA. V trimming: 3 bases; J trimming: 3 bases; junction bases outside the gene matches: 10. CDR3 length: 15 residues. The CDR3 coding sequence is TGCAGCGTTGAGATAGGAGCGGGGCCAAAAGAGACCCAGTACTTC. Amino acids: CSVEIGAGPKETQYF.

The CDR3 protein is CASRPGTGGHEQYF. In DNA form, the CDR3 reads TGCGCCAGCAGACCCGGGACAGGGGGCCACGAGCAGTACTTC. The rearrangement uses TRBV5-1 and TRBJ2-7; TRBD1 agrees at 12 bases. Germline assignment: CDR1 SGHRS and CDR2 YFSETQ. There are 14 residues in the CDR3. Trimming cost V 5 bases and J 5 bases; bases outside gene matches: 5. The full variable domain, its missing parts supplied by reference TRBV5-1 and TRBJ2-7, is KAGVTQTPRYLIKTRGQQVTLSCSPISGHRSVSWYQQTPGQGLQFLFEYFSETQRNKGNFPGRFSGRQFSNSRSEMNVSTLELGDSALYLCASRPGTGGHEQYFGPGTRLTVT.

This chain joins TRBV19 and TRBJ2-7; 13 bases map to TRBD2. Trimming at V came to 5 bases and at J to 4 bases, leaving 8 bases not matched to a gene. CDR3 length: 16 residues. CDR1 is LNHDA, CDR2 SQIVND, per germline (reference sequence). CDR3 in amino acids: CASSSGTSGISYEQYF. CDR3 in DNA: TGTGCCAGTAGTTCCGGGACTAGCGGGATTTCGTACGAGCAGTACTTC.

The CDR3 reads CSARDLPGLAGTLDREQYF. CDR3 nucleotide sequence: TGCAGTGCTAGAGATTTGCCAGGACTAGCGGGAACTTTGGATCGTGAGCAGTACTTC. V is TRBV20-1 and J is TRBJ2-7; 12 bases agree with TRBD2. V lost 0 bases and J lost 7; bases outside the gene matches: 19. CDR3 length equals 19 residues. In germline, CDR1 is DFQATT, CDR2 SNEGSKA (reference sequence).

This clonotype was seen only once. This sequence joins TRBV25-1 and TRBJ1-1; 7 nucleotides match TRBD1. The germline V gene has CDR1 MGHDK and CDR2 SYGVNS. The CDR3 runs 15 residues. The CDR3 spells CARDWTTGQNTEAFF. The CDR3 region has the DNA TGTGCTAGAGATTGGACGACAGGGCAGAACACTGAAGCTTTCTTT. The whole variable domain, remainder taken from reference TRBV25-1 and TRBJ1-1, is EADIYQTPRYLVIGTGKKITLECSQTMGHDKMYWYQQDPGMELHLIHYSYGVNSTEKGDLSSESTVSRIRTEHFPLTLESARPSHTSQYLCARDWTTGQNTEAFFGQGTRLTVV.

The CDR3 loop reads CSTTVGDQPQHF. DNA for the CDR3: TGCAGCACCACGGTGGGGGATCAGCCCCAGCATTTT. This chain connects TRBV29-1 to TRBJ1-5; the D gene is possibly TRBD1 (5 bases). V lost 8 bases to trimming and J lost 5 bases, with 13 bases between them. Germline V gene sequence: CDR1 SQVTM, CDR2 ANQGSEA. The CDR3 consists of 12 residues.

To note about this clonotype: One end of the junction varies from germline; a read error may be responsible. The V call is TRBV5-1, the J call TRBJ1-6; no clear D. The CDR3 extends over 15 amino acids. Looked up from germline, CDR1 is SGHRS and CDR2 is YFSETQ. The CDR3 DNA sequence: TGCGCCAGCGGCTTCGTGGACCGGTATAGTTCACCCCTCCACTTT. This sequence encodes CASGFVDRYSSPLHF. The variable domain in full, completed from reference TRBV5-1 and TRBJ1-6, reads KAGVTQTPRYLIKTRGQQVTLSCSPISGHRSVSWYQQTPGQGLQFLFEYFSETQRNKGNFPGRFSGRQFSNSRSEMNVSTLELGDSALYLCASGFVDRYSSPLHFGNGTRLTVT.

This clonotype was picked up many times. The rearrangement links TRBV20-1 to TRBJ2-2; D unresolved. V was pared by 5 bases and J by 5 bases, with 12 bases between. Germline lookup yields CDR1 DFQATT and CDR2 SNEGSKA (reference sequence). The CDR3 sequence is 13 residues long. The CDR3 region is CSAVTVMTGELFF. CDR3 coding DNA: TGCAGTGCTGTGACCGTTATGACCGGGGAGCTGTTTTTT.